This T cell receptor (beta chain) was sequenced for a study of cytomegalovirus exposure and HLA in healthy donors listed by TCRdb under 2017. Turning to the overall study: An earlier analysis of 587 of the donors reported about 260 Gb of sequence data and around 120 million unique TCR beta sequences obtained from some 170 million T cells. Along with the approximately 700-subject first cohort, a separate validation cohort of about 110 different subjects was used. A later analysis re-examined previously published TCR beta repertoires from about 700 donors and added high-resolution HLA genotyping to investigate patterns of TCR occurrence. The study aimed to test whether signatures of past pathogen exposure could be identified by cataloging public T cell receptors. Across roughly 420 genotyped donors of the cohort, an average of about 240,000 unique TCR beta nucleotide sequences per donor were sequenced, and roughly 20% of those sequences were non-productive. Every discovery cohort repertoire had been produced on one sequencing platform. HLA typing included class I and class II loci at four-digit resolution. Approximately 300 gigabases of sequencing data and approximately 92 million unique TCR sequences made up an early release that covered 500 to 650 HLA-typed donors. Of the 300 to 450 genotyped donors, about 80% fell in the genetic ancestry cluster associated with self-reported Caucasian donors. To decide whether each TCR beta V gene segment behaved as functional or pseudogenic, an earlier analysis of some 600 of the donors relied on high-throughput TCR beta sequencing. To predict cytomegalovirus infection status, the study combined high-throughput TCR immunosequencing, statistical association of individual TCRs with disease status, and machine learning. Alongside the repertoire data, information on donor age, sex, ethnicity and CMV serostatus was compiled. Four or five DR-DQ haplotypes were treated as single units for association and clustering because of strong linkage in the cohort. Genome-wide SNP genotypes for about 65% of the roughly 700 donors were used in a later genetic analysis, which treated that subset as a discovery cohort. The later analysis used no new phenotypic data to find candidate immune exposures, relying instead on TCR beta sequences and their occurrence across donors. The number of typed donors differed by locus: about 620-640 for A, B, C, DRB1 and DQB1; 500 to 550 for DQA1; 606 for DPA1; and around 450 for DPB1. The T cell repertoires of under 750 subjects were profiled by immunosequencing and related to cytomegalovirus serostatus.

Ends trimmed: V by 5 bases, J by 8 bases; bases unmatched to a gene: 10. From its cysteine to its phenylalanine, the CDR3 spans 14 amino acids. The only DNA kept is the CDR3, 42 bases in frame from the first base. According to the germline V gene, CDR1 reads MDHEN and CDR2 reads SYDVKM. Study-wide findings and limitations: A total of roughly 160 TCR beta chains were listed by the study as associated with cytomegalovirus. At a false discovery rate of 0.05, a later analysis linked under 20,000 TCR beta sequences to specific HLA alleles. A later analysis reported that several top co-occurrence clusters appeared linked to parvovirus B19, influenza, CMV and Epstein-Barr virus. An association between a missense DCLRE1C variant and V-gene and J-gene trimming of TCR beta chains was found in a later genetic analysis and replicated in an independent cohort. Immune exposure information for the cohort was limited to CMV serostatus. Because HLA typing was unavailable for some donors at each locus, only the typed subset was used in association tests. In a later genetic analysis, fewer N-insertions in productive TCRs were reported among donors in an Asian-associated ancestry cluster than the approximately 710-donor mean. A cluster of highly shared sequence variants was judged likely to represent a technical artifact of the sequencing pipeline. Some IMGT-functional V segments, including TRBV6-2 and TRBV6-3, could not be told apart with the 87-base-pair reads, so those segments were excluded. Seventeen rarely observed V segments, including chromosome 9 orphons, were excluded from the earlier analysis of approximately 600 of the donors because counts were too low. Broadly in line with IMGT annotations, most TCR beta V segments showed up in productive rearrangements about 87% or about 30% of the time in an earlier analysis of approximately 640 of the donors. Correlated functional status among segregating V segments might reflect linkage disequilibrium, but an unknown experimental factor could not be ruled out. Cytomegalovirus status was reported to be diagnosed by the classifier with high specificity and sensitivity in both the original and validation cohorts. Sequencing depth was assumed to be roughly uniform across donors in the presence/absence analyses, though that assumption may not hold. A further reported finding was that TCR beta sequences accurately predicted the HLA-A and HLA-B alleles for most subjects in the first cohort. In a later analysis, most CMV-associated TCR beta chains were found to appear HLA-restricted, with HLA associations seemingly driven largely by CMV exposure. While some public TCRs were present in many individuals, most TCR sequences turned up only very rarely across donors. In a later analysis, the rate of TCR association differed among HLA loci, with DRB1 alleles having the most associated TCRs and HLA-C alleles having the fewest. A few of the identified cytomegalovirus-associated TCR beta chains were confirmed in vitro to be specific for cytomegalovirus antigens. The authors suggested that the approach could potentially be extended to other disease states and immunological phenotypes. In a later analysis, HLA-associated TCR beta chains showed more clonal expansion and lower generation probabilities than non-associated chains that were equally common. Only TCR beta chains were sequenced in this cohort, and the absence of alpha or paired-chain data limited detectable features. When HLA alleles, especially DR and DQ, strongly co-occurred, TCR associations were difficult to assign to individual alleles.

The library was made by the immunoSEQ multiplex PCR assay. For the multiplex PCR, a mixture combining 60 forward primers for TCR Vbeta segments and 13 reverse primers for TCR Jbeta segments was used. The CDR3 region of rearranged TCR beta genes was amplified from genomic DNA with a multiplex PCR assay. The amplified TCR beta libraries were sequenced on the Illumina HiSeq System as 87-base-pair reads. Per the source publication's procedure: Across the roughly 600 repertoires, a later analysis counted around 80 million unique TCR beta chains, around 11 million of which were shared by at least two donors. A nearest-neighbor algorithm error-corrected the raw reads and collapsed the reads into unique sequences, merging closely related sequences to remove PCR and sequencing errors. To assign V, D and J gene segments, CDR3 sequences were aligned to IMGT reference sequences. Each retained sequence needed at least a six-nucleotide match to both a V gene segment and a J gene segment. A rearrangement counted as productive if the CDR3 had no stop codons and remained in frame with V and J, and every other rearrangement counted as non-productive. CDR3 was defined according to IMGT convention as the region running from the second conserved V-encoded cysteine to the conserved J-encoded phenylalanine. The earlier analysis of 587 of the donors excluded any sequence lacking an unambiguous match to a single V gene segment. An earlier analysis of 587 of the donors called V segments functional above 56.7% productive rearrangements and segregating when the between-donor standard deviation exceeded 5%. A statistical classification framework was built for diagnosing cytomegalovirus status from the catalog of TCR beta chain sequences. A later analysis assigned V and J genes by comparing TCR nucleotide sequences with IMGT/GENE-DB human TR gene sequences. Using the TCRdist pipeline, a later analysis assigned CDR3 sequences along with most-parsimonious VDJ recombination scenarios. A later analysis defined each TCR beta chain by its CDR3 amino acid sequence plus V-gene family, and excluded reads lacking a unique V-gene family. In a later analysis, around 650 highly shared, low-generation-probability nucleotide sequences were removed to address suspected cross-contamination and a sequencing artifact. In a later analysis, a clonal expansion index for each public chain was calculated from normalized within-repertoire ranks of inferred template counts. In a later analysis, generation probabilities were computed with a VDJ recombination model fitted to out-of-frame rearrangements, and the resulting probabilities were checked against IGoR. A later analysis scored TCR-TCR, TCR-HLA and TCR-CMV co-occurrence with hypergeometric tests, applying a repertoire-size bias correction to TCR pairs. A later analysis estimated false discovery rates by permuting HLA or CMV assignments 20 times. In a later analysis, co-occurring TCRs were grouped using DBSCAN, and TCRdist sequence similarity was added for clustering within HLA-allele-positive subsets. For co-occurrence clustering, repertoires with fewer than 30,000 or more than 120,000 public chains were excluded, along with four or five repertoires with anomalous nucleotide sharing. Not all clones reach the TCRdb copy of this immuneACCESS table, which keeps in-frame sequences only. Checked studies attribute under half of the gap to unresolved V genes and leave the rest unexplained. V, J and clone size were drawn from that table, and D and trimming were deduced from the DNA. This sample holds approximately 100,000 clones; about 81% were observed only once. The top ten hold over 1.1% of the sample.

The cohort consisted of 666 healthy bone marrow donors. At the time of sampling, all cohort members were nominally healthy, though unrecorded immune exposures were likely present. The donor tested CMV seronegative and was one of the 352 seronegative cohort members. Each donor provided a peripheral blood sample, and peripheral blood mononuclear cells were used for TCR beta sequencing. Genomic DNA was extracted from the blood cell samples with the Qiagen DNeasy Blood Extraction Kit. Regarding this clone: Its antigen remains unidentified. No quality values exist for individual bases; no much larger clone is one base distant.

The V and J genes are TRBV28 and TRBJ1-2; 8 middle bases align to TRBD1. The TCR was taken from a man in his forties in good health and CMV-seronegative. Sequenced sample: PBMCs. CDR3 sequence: CASSGPDRARGYTF. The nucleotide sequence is TGTGCCAGCAGTGGACCGGACAGGGCGCGCGGCTACACCTTC.